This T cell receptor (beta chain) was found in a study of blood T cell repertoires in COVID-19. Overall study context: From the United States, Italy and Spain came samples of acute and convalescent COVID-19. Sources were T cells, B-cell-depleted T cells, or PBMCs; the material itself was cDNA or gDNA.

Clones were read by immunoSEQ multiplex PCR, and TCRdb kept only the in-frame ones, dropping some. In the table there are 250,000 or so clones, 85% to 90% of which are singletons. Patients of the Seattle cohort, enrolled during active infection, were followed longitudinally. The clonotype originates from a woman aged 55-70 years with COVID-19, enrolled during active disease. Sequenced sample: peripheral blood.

The CDR3 sequence: CASRIRGHETQYF. The CDR3 region has the DNA TGTGCCAGCAGAATCCGGGGACACGAGACCCAGTACTTC. This sequence joins TRBV3-1 (or the pseudogene TRBV3-2) and TRBJ2-5, with TRBD1 as a possible D gene (6 bases). Germline V gives CDR1 LGHDT, CDR2 YNNKEL (reference sequence). The CDR3 extends over 13 amino acids. V gave up 6 bases and J gave up 5 bases, with 13 bases separating them.